This TCR beta chain appears in the sequencing data of a study of T cell responses to AZD1222 COVID-19 vaccine listed by TCRdb under 2021. Looking at the study overall: A total of more than 230 trial participants underwent TCR sequencing, of whom 200 to 220 received two doses of AZD1222 and around 26 received two doses of the MenACWY control vaccine. Trial participants were enrolled into age subgroups of 18-55, 56-69 and 70-plus years, which contained approximately 150, 28 and 58 TCR-sequenced participants, respectively. Here is what the overall study found, with its caveats: The 56-69-year group was small, and its depth increase did not reach significance, likely because of low power. No day 14 peak-response samples were available, so repertoires were characterized only after the peak T cell response. Spike-specific TCR breadth and depth rose significantly after two AZD1222 doses compared with day 0 and with MenACWY recipients. The vaccine-associated CD4 TCRs covered the entire spike protein, and the dominant responses fell in regions 160-218 and 743-854. Most participants were white British and females outnumbered males, and the authors suggested that clonal diversity may have been underestimated. Epitopes outside the regions mutated in the B.1.351 and B.1.1.7 variants were reportedly recognized by nearly half of the unique spike-specific TCRs. Only six or seven AZD1222 recipients were SARS-CoV-2 seropositive at baseline, limiting conclusions about previously exposed vaccinees.

The sample's time point label, decoded: about 28 days (+/-7) after the second vaccine dose. AZD1222 recipients given second doses at about 4 weeks or at about 12 weeks were pooled, since spike-specific TCR depth and breadth were not found to differ between the two schedules. The vaccinee samples were drawn from two UK trials, COV001 and COV002, one of which was a single-blind randomized controlled phase 2/3 trial testing AZD1222 (ChAdOx1 nCoV-19) in healthy adults. For TCRbeta chain sequencing, PBMC samples were collected from trial participants at day 0 and at day 28 after the second dose. The V and J ends are trimmed by 3 bases and 3 bases, leaving 12 bases between them. From the germline V gene, CDR1 is SGHTA and CDR2 is FQGTGA. The CDR3 runs 16 residues from the cysteine to the phenylalanine. The entry retains the CDR3 DNA only, 48 bases that are in frame from base 1. The CDR3 regions of human TCRbeta chains were analyzed by immunosequencing. In the authors' own workflow: Repertoire TCRs were checked for matches against a reference library of SARS-CoV-2-specific TCRs that had been generated using the MIRA antigen-specificity platform. Breadth was defined as the fraction of unique TCRs that were SARS-CoV-2-associated, and depth was defined as the fraction of total T cells that were SARS-CoV-2-associated. Each spike-specific TCR was assigned to its reactive spike region and to a CD4 or CD8 class using the MIRA data. Log10-transformed breadth and depth values were compared by one-way ANOVA with Sidak's multiple comparisons tests. TCRdb's version of the immuneACCESS table is confined to in-frame rearrangements and falls short of the full clone set. An unresolved V gene accounts for under half of the shortfall where checked; the remainder is of unknown origin. That table supplies the V and J calls and clone size; D and trimming were determined from the DNA. The sample includes more than 150,000 clones, with about 90% observed a single time. The ten most abundant clones make up roughly 2% of the sample.

On this clone itself: The clone's antigen remains unknown. No much larger clone is present one base from it, and per-base qualities are unavailable.

This TCR was sampled from an adult who received the AZD1222 COVID-19 vaccine. Sequencing used peripheral blood, obtained 28 days after the second AZD1222 dose. Recombination linked TRBV7-3 to TRBJ2-6; the D gene is perhaps TRBD2, on 6 matching bases. The sequenced DNA: TGTGCCAGCAGCTTCGGCGGGGCAGGTGGGGCCAACGTCCTGACTTTC. This gives the protein CASSFGGAGGANVLTF.